The clone carrying this T cell receptor (beta chain) was seen only once. The CDR3 covers 19 residues. J lost 2 bases, V lost 1 base, and 8 bases had no gene match. The germline V gene encodes CDR1 SGHKS and CDR2 YYEKEE (reference sequence). This record belongs to a study of blood T cell repertoires in COVID-19. The wider study: The study drew acute and convalescent COVID-19 samples from the United States, Italy and Spain.

Sequenced by immunoSEQ multiplex PCR; TCRdb stores in-frame clones only, minus some. The table records about 180,000 clones, about 81% of them present only once. The chain has TRBV5-5 and TRBJ2-2, with TRBD2 matching over 13 bases. Input material: peripheral blood. The TCR originated in an elderly woman with COVID-19, enrolled during active disease. In nucleotides, the CDR3 is TGTGCCAGCAGCTTGTTCACTAGCGGGAGGGCCGTAAACACCGGGGAGCTGTTTTTT. Protein: CASSLFTSGRAVNTGELFF.